This TCR beta chain came from a study of control samples from healthy donors and cancer patients. Trimming took 3 bases from V and 7 from J; bases not matched to a gene: 5. There are 13 residues in the CDR3. Germline V gives CDR1 LGHDT, CDR2 YNNKEL (reference sequence). Some clones are missing from TCRdb's copy, which holds only in-frame ones; the method was immunoSEQ multiplex PCR. The sample includes approximately 80,000 clones, 91% of them seen just once. The sample holds a few counts of this clone. The receptor was isolated from a young man in good health. The sequencing input was blood. The chain carries TRBV3-1 (or the pseudogene TRBV3-2) and TRBJ2-5, with TRBD1 identical over 7 bases. The DNA for the CDR3 is TGTGCCAGCAGCCATCCCTCAGGGGGGACCCAGTACTTC. Translation: CASSHPSGGTQYF.